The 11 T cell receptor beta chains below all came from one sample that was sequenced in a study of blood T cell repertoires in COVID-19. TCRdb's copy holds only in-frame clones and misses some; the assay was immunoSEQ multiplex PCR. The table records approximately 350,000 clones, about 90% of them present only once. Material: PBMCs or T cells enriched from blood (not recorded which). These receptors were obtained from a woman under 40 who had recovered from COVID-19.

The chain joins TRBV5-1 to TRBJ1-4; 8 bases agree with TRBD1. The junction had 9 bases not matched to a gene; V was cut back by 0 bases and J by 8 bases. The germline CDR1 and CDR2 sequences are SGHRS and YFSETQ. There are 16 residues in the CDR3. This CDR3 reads CASSLGSQGAEEKLFF. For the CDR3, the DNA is TGCGCCAGCAGCTTGGGGTCTCAGGGGGCAGAAGAAAAACTGTTTTTT.

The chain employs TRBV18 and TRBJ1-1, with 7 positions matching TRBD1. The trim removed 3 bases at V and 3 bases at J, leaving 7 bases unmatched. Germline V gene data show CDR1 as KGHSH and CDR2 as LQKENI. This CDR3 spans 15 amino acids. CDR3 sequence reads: CASSPPTGTDTEAFF. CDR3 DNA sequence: TGTGCCAGCTCACCCCCGACAGGGACCGACACTGAAGCTTTCTTT. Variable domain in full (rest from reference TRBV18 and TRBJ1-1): NAGVMQNPRHLVRRRGQEARLRCSPMKGHSHVYWYRQLPEEGLKFMVYLQKENIIDESGMPKERFSAEFPKEGPSILRIQQVVRGDSAAYFCASSPPTGTDTEAFFGQGTRLTVV.

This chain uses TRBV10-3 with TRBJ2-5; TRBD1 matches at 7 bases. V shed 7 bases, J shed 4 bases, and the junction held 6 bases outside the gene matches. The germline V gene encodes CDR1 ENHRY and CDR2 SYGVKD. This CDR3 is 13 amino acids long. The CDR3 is CAITDREGETQYF. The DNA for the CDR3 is TGTGCCATCACTGACAGGGAAGGAGAGACCCAGTACTTC.

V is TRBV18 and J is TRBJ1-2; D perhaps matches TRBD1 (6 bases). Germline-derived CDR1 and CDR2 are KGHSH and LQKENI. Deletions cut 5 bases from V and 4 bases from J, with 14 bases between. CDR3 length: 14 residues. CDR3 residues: CASSGGRGFYGYTF. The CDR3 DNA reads TGTGCCAGCTCAGGGGGCAGGGGATTCTATGGCTACACCTTC.

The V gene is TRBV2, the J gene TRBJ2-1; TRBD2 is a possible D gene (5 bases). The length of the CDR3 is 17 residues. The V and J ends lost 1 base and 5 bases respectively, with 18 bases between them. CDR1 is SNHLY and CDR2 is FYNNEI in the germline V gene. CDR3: CASSEGRGLVTHNEQFF. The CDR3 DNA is TGTGCCAGCAGTGAAGGTCGCGGGCTAGTGACCCACAATGAGCAGTTCTTC.

The CDR3 bases are TGTGCCAGCAGCCAAGATCTAGGCACAGGGAGTGAAAAACTGTTTTTT. Protein sequence: CASSQDLGTGSEKLFF. The V call is TRBV3-1 (or the pseudogene TRBV3-2), the J call TRBJ1-4; perhaps TRBD1 as D (6 bases). Germline CDR1 reads LGHDT; CDR2 reads YNNKEL (reference sequence). The length of the CDR3 is 16 residues. With 0 bases removed from V and 7 bases from J, the gap between germline ends came to 15 bases.

In DNA form, the CDR3 reads TGCGCCAGCAGCTCGGACAGGGAAGGGGACATTCAGTACTTC. It encodes CASSSDREGDIQYF. J is TRBJ2-4 and V is TRBV5-1, with 8 bases matching TRBD1. V dropped 3 bases and J dropped 8; count of bases not matched to a gene: 7. The CDR3 runs 14 residues. Germline values: CDR1 SGHRS, CDR2 YFSETQ.

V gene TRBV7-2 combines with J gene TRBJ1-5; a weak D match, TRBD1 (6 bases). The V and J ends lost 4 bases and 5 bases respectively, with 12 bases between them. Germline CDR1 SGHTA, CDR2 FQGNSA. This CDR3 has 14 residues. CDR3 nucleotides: TGTGCCAGCAGCTCCCAACAGGGTCATCAGCCCCAGCATTTT. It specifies CASSSQQGHQPQHF.

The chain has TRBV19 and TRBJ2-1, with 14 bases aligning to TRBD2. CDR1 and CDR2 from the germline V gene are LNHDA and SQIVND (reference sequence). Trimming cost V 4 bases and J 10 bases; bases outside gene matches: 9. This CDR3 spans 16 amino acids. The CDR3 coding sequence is TGTGCCAGTAGTAGATTGACTAGCGGGGGGGATATAGAGCAGTTCTTC. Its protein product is CASSRLTSGGDIEQFF.

The CDR3 region has the DNA TGCGCCAGCAGCTTACAGTCCGCCACAGATACGCAGTATTTT. This codes for CASSLQSATDTQYF. This rearrangement joins TRBV5-1 to TRBJ2-3; D uncertain. Germline-derived CDR1 and CDR2 are SGHRS and YFSETQ. The CDR3 length is 14 residues. Trimming took 2 bases from V and 2 from J, leaving 9 bases between them.

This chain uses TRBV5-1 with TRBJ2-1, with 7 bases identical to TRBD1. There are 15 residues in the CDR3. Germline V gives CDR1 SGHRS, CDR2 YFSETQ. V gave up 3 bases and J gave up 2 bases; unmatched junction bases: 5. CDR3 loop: CASSSSGTAYNEQFF. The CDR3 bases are TGCGCCAGCAGCTCGTCCGGGACAGCCTACAATGAGCAGTTCTTC.